These 15 T cell receptor beta chains were sequenced from one sample in a study of blood T cell repertoires in COVID-19. TCRdb's copy holds only in-frame clones and misses some; the assay was immunoSEQ multiplex PCR. The sample contains some 140,000 clones, 91% of which appear only once. Sequenced input: peripheral blood. The receptors were sampled from a man aged 45-60 years with acute or convalescent COVID-19.

V usage is TRBV11-2 and J usage is TRBJ1-4; the match to TRBD1 covers 7 bases. Germline CDR1 and CDR2: SGHAT and FQNNGV. With 2 bases clipped from V and 4 bases from J, the junction kept 4 bases outside the gene matches. This CDR3 region has 15 residues. The CDR3 is CASSLLGQSNEKLFF. The CDR3 coding sequence is TGTGCCAGCAGCTTACTGGGACAGAGTAATGAAAAACTGTTTTTT.

The chain couples TRBV28 to TRBJ2-3; no clear D. Germline V CDR1 and CDR2: MDHEN, SYDVKM. The germline V and J ends were trimmed by 3 bases and 4 bases, with 5 bases remaining between them. The CDR3 is made up of 12 amino acids. Here the CDR3 DNA reads TGTGCCAGCAGTTTCACATCAGATACGCAGTATTTT. Protein product: CASSFTSDTQYF.

The chain carries TRBV2 and TRBJ1-2, with TRBD1 as a possible D gene (5 bases). The V end was cut by 2 bases, the J end by 8 bases, with 9 bases between. The CDR3 runs to 12 residues. Germline loops: CDR1 SNHLY, CDR2 FYNNEI. CDR3 in amino acids: CASSEWRDGYTF. The DNA of the CDR3 is TGTGCCAGCAGTGAATGGCGGGACGGCTACACCTTC.

The chain carries TRBV2 and TRBJ1-6; 11 positions agree with TRBD1. This CDR3 has 16 amino acids. The V segment lost 6 bases and the J segment 9 bases; nucleotides outside the gene matches: 10. The germline gives CDR1 SNHLY, CDR2 FYNNEI. For the CDR3, the DNA is TGTGCCAGCAGCTCGGGACAGGGGGGGTTCTTTTCACCCCTCCACTTT. Translating gives CASSSGQGGFFSPLHF.

The chain is built from TRBV7-2 and TRBJ2-4; 12 nucleotides agree with TRBD1. J gave up 8 bases and V 3 bases, and 8 bases lay outside the gene matches. The CDR3 spans 16 residues. Germline loops: CDR1 SGHTA, CDR2 FQGNSA. CDR3 sequence: CTSSFAGTGGNDIQYF. CDR3 nucleotide sequence: TGTACCAGCAGCTTTGCCGGGACAGGGGGCAATGACATTCAGTACTTC.

This sequence joins TRBV7-8 and TRBJ1-2, with no clear D. The CDR3 consists of 13 residues. V was shortened by 5 bases and J by 6 bases, with 13 bases between the two germline ends. CDR1 is SGHVS, CDR2 FQNEAQ, per germline. CDR3 sequence (DNA): TGTGCCAGCAGCCCCGAGGGCCGGGATGGCTACACCTTC. Its translation: CASSPEGRDGYTF. Full variable domain (outside the CDR3, taken from reference TRBV7-8 and TRBJ1-2): GAGVSQSPRYKVAKRGQDVALRCDPISGHVSLFWYQQALGQGPEFLTYFQNEAQLDKSGLPSDRFFAERPEGSVSTLKIQRTQQEDSAVYLCASSPEGRDGYTFGSGTRLTVV.

J is TRBJ1-1 and V is TRBV5-1; 7 positions agree with TRBD1. Germline lookup yields CDR1 SGHRS and CDR2 YFSETQ. The CDR3 has 14 amino acids. Germline trimming cut 2 bases from V and 4 bases from J; bases unmatched to any gene: 5. The CDR3 spells CASSFLTGSTEAFF. The CDR3 DNA reads as TGCGCCAGCAGCTTCTTGACAGGGAGCACTGAAGCTTTCTTT.

This clone was seen just once. The chain combines TRBV5-4 with TRBJ1-3, with D possibly being TRBD1 (6 bases). Germline CDR1 and CDR2: SGHNT and YYREEE (reference sequence). Trimming stripped 0 bases from V and 1 base from J, with 8 bases between. This CDR3 contains 15 residues. This chain's CDR3 is CASSLGTASGNTIYF. DNA of the CDR3: TGTGCCAGCAGCTTGGGGACAGCTTCTGGAAACACCATATATTTT.

This chain connects TRBV7-8 to TRBJ2-1; 8 bases fit TRBD1. The CDR3 consists of 17 residues. From germline, CDR1 is SGHVS and CDR2 FQNEAQ. V was pared by 2 bases and J by 1 base, with 7 bases of the junction left unmatched. The CDR3 DNA sequence: TGTGCCAGCAGCTTACCGTGGGACAGGCCATCCTACAATGAGCAGTTCTTC. It specifies CASSLPWDRPSYNEQFF.

This clone was recorded only once. J is TRBJ1-3 and V is TRBV12-3 or TRBV12-4; D is uncertain. V was pared by 3 bases and J by 5 bases, with 8 bases between. The CDR3 extends over 13 amino acids. The CDR3 sequence is CASSFGSRNTIYF. The CDR3 DNA reads TGTGCCAGCAGTTTTGGGAGCCGAAACACCATATATTTT.

The chain is built from TRBV27 and TRBJ1-3; D gene unclear. V shed 5 bases and J shed 0 bases, with 8 bases lying between them. Germline values: CDR1 MNHEY, CDR2 SMNVEV (reference sequence). This CDR3 has 14 amino acids. This chain's CDR3 is CASSTQSSGNTIYF. In DNA, the CDR3 is TGTGCCAGCAGTACACAAAGCTCTGGAAACACCATATATTTT.

The chain carries TRBV5-4 and TRBJ1-1, with 10 bases aligning to TRBD1. The CDR3 has 14 residues. CDR1 and CDR2 (germline): SGHNT, YYREEE (reference sequence). J was trimmed by 4 bases and V by 7 bases; bases with no gene match: 7. CDR3 in amino acids: CASSRDRGGTEAFF. The CDR3 DNA reads TGTGCCAGCTCTCGGGACAGGGGTGGCACTGAAGCTTTCTTT.

CDR3 in amino acids: CASSGRAADTQYF. Here the CDR3 DNA reads TGTGCCAGCTCAGGCAGGGCCGCGGATACGCAGTATTTT. The chain uses TRBV18 and TRBJ2-3; D may be TRBD1 (5 bases). Germline-derived CDR1 and CDR2 are KGHSH and LQKENI. V dropped 5 bases and J dropped 6 bases, with 12 bases sitting between them. The CDR3 sequence is 13 residues long.

The chain recombines TRBV11-2 with TRBJ1-4; unclear D gene. The V gene lost 3 bases and the J gene lost 5 bases, with 10 bases spanning the gap. The CDR3 totals 14 residues. CDR1 is SGHAT and CDR2 is FQNNGV in the germline V gene. The CDR3 region is CASSLVIGNEKLFF. The CDR3 DNA is TGTGCCAGCAGCTTGGTAATCGGGAATGAAAAACTGTTTTTT.

The chain combines TRBV28 with TRBJ1-1; the D gene is possibly TRBD1 (6 bases). This CDR3 spans 15 amino acids. Germline loops: CDR1 MDHEN, CDR2 SYDVKM. The V end lost 8 bases, the J end lost 6 bases, and 22 bases lay between the germline ends. The CDR3 nucleotides are TGTGCCAGCCGCCCTCTCCAGGGGCGCGGTTCTGAAGCTTTCTTT. As protein: CASRPLQGRGSEAFF. Combining the CDR3 with reference TRBV28 and TRBJ1-1 gives the whole variable domain DVKVTQSSRYLVKRTGEKVFLECVQDMDHENMFWYRQDPGLGLRLIYFSYDVKMKEKGDIPEGYSVSREKKERFSLILESASTNQTSMYLCASRPLQGRGSEAFFGQGTRLTVV.